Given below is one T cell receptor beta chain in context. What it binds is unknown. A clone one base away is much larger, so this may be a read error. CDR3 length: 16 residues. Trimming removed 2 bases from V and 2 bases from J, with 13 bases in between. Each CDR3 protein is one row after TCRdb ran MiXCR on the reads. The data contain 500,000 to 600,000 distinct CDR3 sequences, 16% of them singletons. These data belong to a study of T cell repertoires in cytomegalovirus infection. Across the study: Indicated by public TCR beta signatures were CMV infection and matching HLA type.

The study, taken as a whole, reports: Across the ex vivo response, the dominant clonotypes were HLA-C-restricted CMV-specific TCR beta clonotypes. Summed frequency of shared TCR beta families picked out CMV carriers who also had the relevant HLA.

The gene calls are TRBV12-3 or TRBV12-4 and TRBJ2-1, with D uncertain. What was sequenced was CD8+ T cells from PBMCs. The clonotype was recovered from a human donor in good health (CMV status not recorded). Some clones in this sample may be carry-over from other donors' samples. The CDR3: CASSLSEQRTYNEQFF. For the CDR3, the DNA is TGTGCCAGCAGTTTAAGTGAACAGAGAACCTACAATGAGCAGTTCTTC.